The clone carrying this T cell receptor (beta chain) was picked up a small number of times. Germline CDR1 SGDLS, CDR2 YYNGEE. V dropped 0 bases and J dropped 15; count of bases not matched to a gene: 7. The CDR3 has 14 amino acids. The data were obtained in a study of STAT5B mutations in CD4+ large granular lymphocyte leukemia. The survey-level immunoSEQ assay was used. Data came from immunoSEQ multiplex PCR; TCRdb stores just in-frame clones and leaves some out. The sample has about 34,000 clones, approximately 69% seen once. This clonotype originated in a human donor in good health. This chain uses TRBV9 with TRBJ1-6; TRBD1 agrees at 9 bases. The sequenced sample consisted of CD4+ T cells from blood buffy coats. The CDR3 DNA follows: TGTGCCAGCAGCGTAGAGGGACAGGGAGGACTCCTCCACTTT. It yields the protein CASSVEGQGGLLHF.